This T cell receptor beta chain emerged from a study of blood T cell repertoires in COVID-19. Profiling relied on immunoSEQ multiplex PCR, and the TCRdb table lists in-frame clones only, not all of them. The profile shows some 300,000 clones, around 88% of them singletons. This CDR3 region has 14 residues. The germline V and J ends were trimmed by 3 bases and 0 bases, with 6 bases remaining between them. Per the germline V gene, CDR1 is SNHLY and CDR2 is FYNNEI. The TCR was taken from a woman in her twenties or thirties who had recovered from COVID-19. Source material: peripheral blood. The rearrangement links TRBV2 to TRBJ1-5; D gene uncertain. CDR3: CASSDRNSNQPQHF. As DNA, the CDR3 is TGTGCCAGCAGTGACAGAAATAGCAATCAGCCCCAGCATTTT.